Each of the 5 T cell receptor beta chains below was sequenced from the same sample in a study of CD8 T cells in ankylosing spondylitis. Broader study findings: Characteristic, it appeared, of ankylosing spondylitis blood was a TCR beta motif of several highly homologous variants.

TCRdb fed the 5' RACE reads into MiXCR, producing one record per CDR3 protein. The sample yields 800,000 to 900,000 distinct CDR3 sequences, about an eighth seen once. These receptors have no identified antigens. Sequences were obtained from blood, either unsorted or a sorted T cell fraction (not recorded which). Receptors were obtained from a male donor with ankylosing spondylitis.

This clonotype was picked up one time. The CDR3 protein is CSAYRGGTGELFF. The CDR3 DNA follows: TGCAGTGCTTACCGAGGGGGCACCGGGGAGCTGTTTTTT. The chain is built from TRBV20-1 and TRBJ2-2; possibly TRBD1 for D (6 bases). The CDR3 loop spans 13 amino acids. Germline loops: CDR1 DFQATT, CDR2 SNEGSKA (reference sequence). Trimming left V 5 bases short and J 4 bases short, with 11 bases between.

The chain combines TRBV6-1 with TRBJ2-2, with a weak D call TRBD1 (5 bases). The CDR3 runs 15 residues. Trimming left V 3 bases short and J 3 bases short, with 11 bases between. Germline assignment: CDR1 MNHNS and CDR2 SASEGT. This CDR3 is CASSDSGLDTGELFF. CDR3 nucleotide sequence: TGTGCCAGCAGTGATTCAGGGTTGGACACCGGGGAGCTGTTTTTT.

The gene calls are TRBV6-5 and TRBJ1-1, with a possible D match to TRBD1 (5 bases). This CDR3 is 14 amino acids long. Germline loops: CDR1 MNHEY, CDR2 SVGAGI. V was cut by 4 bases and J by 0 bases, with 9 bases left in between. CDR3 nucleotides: TGTGCCAGCAGTTGGGGACGGCTGAACACTGAAGCTTTCTTT. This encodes CASSWGRLNTEAFF.

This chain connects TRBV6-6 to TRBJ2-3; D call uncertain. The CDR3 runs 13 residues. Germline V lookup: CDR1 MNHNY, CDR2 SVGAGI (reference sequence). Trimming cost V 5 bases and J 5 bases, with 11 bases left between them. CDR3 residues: CASSAPLGDTQYF. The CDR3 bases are TGTGCCAGCAGTGCACCTCTCGGAGATACGCAGTATTTT.

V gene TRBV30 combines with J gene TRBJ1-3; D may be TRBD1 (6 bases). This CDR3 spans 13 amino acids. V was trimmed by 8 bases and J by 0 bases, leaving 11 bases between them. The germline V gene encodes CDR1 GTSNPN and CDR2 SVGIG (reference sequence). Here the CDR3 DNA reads TGTGCCCTGGAGGGGGTCTCTGGAAACACCATATATTTT. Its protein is CALEGVSGNTIYF.